The rows below give T cell receptor beta chains drawn from one sample of a study of long-term antiretroviral therapy in people with HIV. TCRdb's copy holds only in-frame clones and misses some; the assay was immunoSEQ multiplex PCR. The table shows 22,000 or so clones, with about 84% occurring only once. Here the sequenced sample was unsorted PBMCs, taken 0.5 years before starting antiretroviral therapy. Source of these receptors: a man aged 40-50 years with HIV. The CDR3 runs from the conserved cysteine through the conserved F or W. The order of the fields is clone size, D gene, J gene, V gene, CDR3 DNA, CDR3 protein. A D gene is named only where the DNA matches it firmly. Rows give clone size only sometimes, using once, few, many, or a class for an expanded clone.

>NA|TRBD1|TRBJ1-2|TRBV27
TGTGCCAGCAGTTTTCTCCCTCCGGGACAGGCGAACTATGGCTACACCTTC
CASSFLPPGQANYGYTF
>NA|NA|TRBJ1-2|TRBV27
TGTGCCAGCCCTTTGCTGAAAGTAATCAGCAATGGCTACACCTTC
CASPLLKVISNGYTF
>NA|NA|TRBJ1-6|TRBV11-2
TGTGCCAGCAGCTCGCACGGGATACCTTCACCCCTCCACTTT
CASSSHGIPSPLHF
>NA|TRBD2|TRBJ2-5|TRBV7-9
TGTGCCAGCAGCCCGGGGGTAGCGGGGGGTAACCTCCAAGAGACCCAGTACTTC
CASSPGVAGGNLQETQYF
>NA|NA|TRBJ2-7|TRBV7-8
TGTGCCAGCAGCTTAGGGACCTCCGGAAGCTACGAGCAGTACTTC
CASSLGTSGSYEQYF
>once|NA|TRBJ1-6|TRBV28
TGTGCCAGCAGTTTGAGGAATTCACCCCTCCACTTT
CASSLRNSPLHF
>NA|NA|TRBJ2-3|TRBV28
TGTGCCAGCAGTTTCGGTGGGGTTAGCACAGATACGCAGTATTTT
CASSFGGVSTDTQYF
>NA|NA|TRBJ1-3|TRBV29-1
TGCAGCGTTGAAAGTGGATCTGGAAACACCATATATTTT
CSVESGSGNTIYF
>NA|NA|TRBJ2-2|TRBV2
TGTGCCAGCAGTGCCCGGGGCGACACCGGGGAGTTGTTTTTT
CASSARGDTGELFF
>NA|TRBD1|TRBJ2-7|TRBV11-2
TGTGCCAGCAGCACAGGGGCAGGGATAGCCTACGAGCAGTACTTC
CASSTGAGIAYEQYF
>NA|NA|TRBJ2-2|TRBV4-3
TGCGCCAGCATGAGTCCCACCGGGGAGCTGTTTTTT
CASMSPTGELFF
>NA|TRBD1|TRBJ1-1|TRBV28
TGTGCCAGCAGAATGGGACAGTCAGGCACTGAAGCTTTCTTT
CASRMGQSGTEAFF
>NA|NA|TRBJ1-6|TRBV10-3
TGTGCCATCAGTGAATATAGGGCCGATTCACCCCTCCACTTT
CAISEYRADSPLHF
>NA|NA|TRBJ1-1|TRBV29-1
TGCAGCGTTGGGACGGGTGTCGGCACTGAAGCTTTCTTT
CSVGTGVGTEAFF
>NA|TRBD2|TRBJ2-7|TRBV6-6
TGTGCCAGCAGGGCCTCTAGCGGGGGGGGGTCCTACGAGCAGTACTTC
CASRASSGGGSYEQYF
>NA|TRBD2|TRBJ2-5|TRBV12-5
TGTGCTAGTGGGAGCGGGGGGAGTAAGACCCAGTACTTC
CASGSGGSKTQYF